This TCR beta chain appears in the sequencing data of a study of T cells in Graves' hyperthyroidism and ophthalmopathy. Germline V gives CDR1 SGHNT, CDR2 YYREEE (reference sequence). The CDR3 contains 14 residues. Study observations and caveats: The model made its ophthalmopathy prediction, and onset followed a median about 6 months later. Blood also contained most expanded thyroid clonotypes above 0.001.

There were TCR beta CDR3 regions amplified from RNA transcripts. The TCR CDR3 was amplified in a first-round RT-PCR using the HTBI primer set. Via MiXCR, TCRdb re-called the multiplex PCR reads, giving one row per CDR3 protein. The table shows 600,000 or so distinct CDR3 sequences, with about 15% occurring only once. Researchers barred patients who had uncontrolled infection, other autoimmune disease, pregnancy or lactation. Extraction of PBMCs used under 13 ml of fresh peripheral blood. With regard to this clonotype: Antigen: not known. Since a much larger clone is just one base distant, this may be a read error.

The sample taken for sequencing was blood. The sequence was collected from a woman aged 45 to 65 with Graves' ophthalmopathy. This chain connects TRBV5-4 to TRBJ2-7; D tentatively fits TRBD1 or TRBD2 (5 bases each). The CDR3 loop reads CASGLGVAPYEQYF. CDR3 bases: TGTGCCAGCGGCTTGGGGGTAGCACCCTACGAGCAGTACTTC.